This T cell receptor (beta chain) was captured in a study of blood T cell repertoires in COVID-19. J gave up 10 bases and V 5 bases, and 14 bases lay outside the gene matches. The germline V gene has CDR1 SGHDT and CDR2 YYEEEE. The CDR3 has 16 residues. One Seattle source followed patients from active infection through their disease course. By frequency in the sample, this clone is medium-sized. As processed by the authors: Scientists estimated how many nucleated cells there were by amplifying reference gene primers. The table came from immunoSEQ multiplex PCR; TCRdb's copy has only in-frame clones and leaves some out. From that table come the V and J calls and clone size; the DNA was used to work out D and trimming. Of about 170,000 clones in the sample, around four fifths were seen once.

The TCR comes from a woman older than 75 with COVID-19, enrolled during active disease. The source material was peripheral blood. The chain links TRBV5-6 to TRBJ1-6; 8 nucleotides line up with TRBD1. CDR3 in DNA: TGTGCCAGCAGTTTTGTCGAGACAGGGGTAGGATCACCCCTCCACTTT. This encodes CASSFVETGVGSPLHF.